This T cell receptor beta chain was obtained from a study of blood T cell repertoires in COVID-19. Study background: Samples representing acute and convalescent COVID-19 were sourced from the United States, Italy and Spain. Nucleic acid was either cDNA or gDNA, and it came from T cells, B-cell-depleted T cells, or PBMCs.

In the study's own analysis: The authors estimated nucleated cell counts from reference gene primer amplification. The data were produced by immunoSEQ multiplex PCR, yet TCRdb's version contains in-frame clones alone and is incomplete. V and J calls and clone size are as listed in that table; D and trimming were resolved from the DNA. The table shows 200,000 to 250,000 clones, with more than 85% occurring only once. Sequences were obtained from peripheral blood. The sequence was obtained from a woman aged 45 to 65 with COVID-19, enrolled during active disease.

The CDR3 coding sequence is TGTGCCAGCAGTGAACTTCGGAACACCATATATTTT. Translated: CASSELRNTIYF. V gene TRBV6-1 combines with J gene TRBJ1-3; D remains unclear. Germline assignment: CDR1 MNHNS and CDR2 SASEGT. Trimming took off 2 bases at V and 7 bases at J, with 6 bases between the two ends. The CDR3 has 12 amino acids.